What follows are 5 T cell receptor beta chains derived from one specimen sequenced in a study of blood T cell repertoires in COVID-19. The table came from immunoSEQ multiplex PCR; TCRdb's copy has only in-frame clones and leaves some out. The sample lists about 50,000 clones, roughly 90% seen once, with more than 2% in the top ten. The sample consisted of peripheral blood. The receptors derive from a human donor in a cohort sampled during active COVID-19.

Notes on this clone: Other DNA variants within this sample encode the same CDR3. The V and J genes are TRBV10-2 and TRBJ1-1; maybe TRBD1 (6 bases). V was shortened by 4 bases and J by 6 bases, with 18 bases between the two germline ends. The CDR3 contains 15 residues. CDR1 WSHSY and CDR2 SAAADI come from the germline V gene. The CDR3 DNA follows: TGCGCCAGCAGTGGAAGGACAGACTTTTCTCCTGAAGCTTTCTTT. As protein: CASSGRTDFSPEAFF.

The chain is built from TRBV6-5 and TRBJ2-7, with 9 bases lining up with TRBD1. This CDR3 has 15 amino acids. The germline V gene encodes CDR1 MNHEY and CDR2 SVGAGI. V gave up 6 bases and J gave up 3 bases; unmatched junction bases: 9. CDR3 in amino acids: CASSAGTGRGYEQYF. As DNA, the CDR3 is TGTGCCAGCAGCGCGGGGACAGGGAGGGGCTACGAGCAGTACTTC.

The V call is TRBV2, the J call TRBJ2-1; the D is unclear. V lost 4 bases and J 5 bases, leaving 9 bases between the germline ends. The length of the CDR3 is 13 residues. The germline CDR1 and CDR2 sequences are SNHLY and FYNNEI. The CDR3 sequence: CASSVSRDNEQFF. The DNA for the CDR3 is TGTGCCAGCAGTGTCAGTCGTGACAATGAGCAGTTCTTC.

This clone was counted between two and nine times. The V call is TRBV10-1, the J call TRBJ1-3; D is possibly TRBD1 (6 bases). Germline V gene data show CDR1 as WNHNN and CDR2 as SYGVQD (reference sequence). The V end was cut by 3 bases, the J end by 2 bases, with 11 bases between. The CDR3 spans 15 residues. This chain's CDR3 is CASSDGTKAGNTIYF. The DNA for the CDR3 is TGCGCCAGCAGTGACGGGACAAAGGCTGGAAACACCATATATTTT.

The chain has TRBV6-5 and TRBJ2-6; D is unclear. Trimming shortened V by 6 bases and J by 0 bases, and 3 bases separated the two germline ends. There are 13 residues in the CDR3. The germline V gene encodes CDR1 MNHEY and CDR2 SVGAGI. CDR3 region: CASRHSGANVLTF. CDR3 nucleotide sequence: TGTGCCAGCAGACACTCTGGGGCCAACGTCCTGACTTTC.